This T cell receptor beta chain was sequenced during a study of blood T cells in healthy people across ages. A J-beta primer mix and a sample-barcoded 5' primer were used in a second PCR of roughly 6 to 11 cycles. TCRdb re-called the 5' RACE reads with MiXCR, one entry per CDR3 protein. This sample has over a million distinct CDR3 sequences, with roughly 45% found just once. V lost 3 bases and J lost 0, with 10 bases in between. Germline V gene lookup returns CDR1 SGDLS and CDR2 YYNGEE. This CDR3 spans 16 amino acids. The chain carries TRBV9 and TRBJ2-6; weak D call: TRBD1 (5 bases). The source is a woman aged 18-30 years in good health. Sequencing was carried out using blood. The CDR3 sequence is CASSERQNSGANVLTF. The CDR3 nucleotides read TGTGCCAGCAGCGAAAGACAGAACTCTGGGGCCAACGTCCTGACTTTC.